This T cell receptor (beta chain) is drawn from a study of blood T cell repertoires in COVID-19 (TCRdb year 2020). A note on the overall study: Samples from collaborators originated in the United States, Italy and Spain and spanned both the acute and convalescent phases of COVID-19. Deeply sampled blood TCRbeta repertoires from subjects exposed to, actively infected with, or recovered from COVID-19 were included in the dataset. Nearly every sample came with metadata listing a de-identified subject ID, COVID-19 status, age in years and sex. The repertoires were released in a freely available public database intended as a resource for research on the immune response to SARS-CoV-2. The samples were drawn from two sources: the first 160 participants of the ongoing ImmuneRACE study, and 950 to 1,500 subjects contributed by 6 global collaborators. Where available, HLA class I and class II types were obtained from metadata supplied by the sample provider rather than from assay-based typing. The material from the prospective study consisted of cDNA or gDNA derived from T cells, B-cell-depleted T cells, or PBMCs.

The investigation overall reported the following: The amount of clinical and demographic metadata varied by source and participant and was provided uncurated.

The immunoSEQ Assay, a bias-controlled multiplex PCR, was used to amplify TCRbeta CDR3 regions from genomic DNA. Regarding the original processing steps: The number of nucleated cells in each sample was estimated from the amplification of reference gene primers within the assay. To quantify the absolute abundance of each unique TCRbeta CDR3 rearrangement, sequence reads were collapsed and filtered. Productive Simpson clonality was computed per sample as the square root of Simpson's diversity index over productive rearrangements. TCRdb provides this immuneACCESS table in a form limited to in-frame rearrangements. Some clones are lacking; in checked studies, under half of them reflect an unresolved V gene, and why the rest are absent is not known. That table gives V, J and clone size, and the DNA gave D and trimming. The sample profile shows about 260,000 clones; 86% of them were found once. Less than 4% of the sample lies in the top ten.

Collaborating institutions collected whole blood in K2EDTA tubes following their own protocols. Collaborator samples were shipped for TCRbeta analysis as frozen whole blood, isolated PBMCs, or DNA extracted from either sample type. Worth noting for this clone: The clone's antigen remains unknown. Base qualities were left out, and no much larger clone turns up one base away.

From its cysteine to its phenylalanine, the CDR3 spans 14 amino acids. CDR3 DNA is the only sequence kept; it has 42 bases, read in frame from the first base. V has 9 bases trimmed and J has 8 bases trimmed; junction bases matching no gene number 12. From the germline V gene, CDR1 is SGHTA and CDR2 is FQGNSA. Sequenced material: peripheral blood. Recombination connected TRBV7-2 to TRBJ2-1; TRBD2 agrees with 8 junctional bases. This TCR was sampled from a man aged 18 to 30 with active or convalescent COVID-19. CDR3 loop: CASRGLGLIDEQFF. The base sequence is TGTGCCAGTAGGGGACTAGGTCTCATCGATGAGCAGTTCTTC.